The TCR beta chain under discussion was sequenced for a study of molecular identifiers for immune sequencing clone quantification (dated by TCRdb to 2017 to 2018). For the wider study: For a replicate experiment, the RNA from either about 20,000 or 100,000 naive CD8 T cells was divided into five aliquots, and four of those aliquots went on to sequencing. This methods study used CD8 T cells to benchmark TCR RNA copy counting and molecular-identifier clustering-based TCR repertoire sequencing (MIDCIRS). What the authors observed across the whole study: Spiked-in Jurkat TCR RNA (around 9 copies' worth), which is not part of the donor repertoire, was contained in the naive libraries. When barcode sub-clustering was not used, chimeric consensus sequences inflated TCR diversity, with chimeras reaching as high as 47%. Clones above 20 RNA copies held over 97% of molecules in CMV-specific effector cells but under 1% in naive cells. Highly expanded clone sizes could be underestimated because identical TCR molecules may share a barcode. Even against a background of about a million naive CD8 T cells, spiked-in Jurkat TCR RNA amounting to a single cell's worth was reported to be detectable. About 3.1 recovered TCR RNA copies per cell were obtained by modeling, versus roughly 10 by digital PCR, implying a capture efficiency of 30% to 35%.

The library came from PCR. This sample was sequenced with a NextSeq 500. Preparation of bulk TCR libraries followed a previously described approach, with the TCR primers listed in Table S5. Purification of total RNA was performed with the Qiagen AllPrep DNA/RNA kit. Before analysis, reads from multiple sequencing runs of the same library were pooled. The paper's data handling went like this. Only reads with exact TCR constant sequence were kept, trimmed to 150 nt, and grouped by their 12-nt molecular barcodes. Reads in each barcode group were sub-clustered using a 15% Levenshtein threshold, and a quality-weighted consensus sequence was built for each RNA molecule. Non-functional sequences were filtered out, along with any lower-count sequence sitting one edit away from another sequence. Based on a fit of two negative binomial distributions, barcode sub-clusters having less than 20% of the maximum read count were discarded. In TCRdb, the public reads were trimmed at Q25 with fastp and aligned with MiXCR, with productive beta chains retained. When rows share a CDR3 protein, they turn into one entry using the most common DNA and genes. The V and J calls reflect TCRdb's pipeline rather than the authors' work. The sample includes nearly 650,000 distinct CDR3 sequences, with 25% observed a single time. The top ten constitute 0.7% to 0.95% of the sample.

The CDR3 starts with the cysteine, ends with the phenylalanine, and has 20 residues. Kept here is only the CDR3 DNA, which spans 60 bases and is read in frame from base 1. Per the germline V gene, KGHSY is the CDR1 and FQNENV is the CDR2. V is trimmed back by 0 bases and J by 0 bases, and the junction contains 8 bases that no gene match accounts for. This clonotype has at least ten counts. Its cognate antigen has yet to be identified. Per-base qualities were not stored, and no clone one base away is much larger. Naive CD8 T cell libraries were made from approximately 22,000 to 940,000 sorted cells using 10%, 30% or 50% of purified RNA. On a BD FACSAria II, naive CD8 T cells were FACS-sorted as CD8+CD4-CCR7+CD45RA+ and collected into RLT Plus buffer. To test detection sensitivity, Jurkat RNA equivalent to over 8 TCR copies was spiked into samples of about 18,000-1,000,000 naive CD8 T cells. Enrichment of CD8 T cells was performed with RosetteSep CD8+ T Cell Enrichment Cocktail and Ficoll-Paque, after which ACK red cell lysis was carried out.

Specimen: naive CD8+ T cells from blood, with Jurkat cell RNA spiked in. The cell subset or site label for this specimen denotes: FACS-sorted CD8+CD4-CCR7+CD45RA+ naive T cells. The sequence was obtained from a human donor in good health. Some libraries in this study had Jurkat cell RNA spiked in. This receptor chain uses TRBV16 and TRBJ2-6, with 10 middle bases fitting TRBD1. Read as DNA, the sequence is TGTGCCAGCAGCCAATCGACAGGGGGCTTATTAAGCTCTGGGGCCAACGTCCTGACTTTC. It translates as CASSQSTGGLLSSGANVLTF.